The 26 T cell receptor beta chains presented below share a single source sample, sequenced in a study of T cells in Graves' hyperthyroidism and ophthalmopathy. Amplification yielded TCR beta CDR3 regions, with RNA transcripts as the source. A set of HTBI primers served as the primers for a first-round RT-PCR of the TCR CDR3. TCRdb recomputed calls from the multiplex PCR reads with MiXCR, one row per CDR3 protein. Of more than 600,000 distinct CDR3 sequences in the sample, about 15% were seen once. Sequencing used blood. All receptors derive from a man younger than 35 with Graves' hyperthyroidism.

Details on this clonotype: In this CDR3 the conserved last residue, phenylalanine or tryptophan, is missing, so a read error is likely. The gene calls are TRBV28 and TRBJ2-1; D may be TRBD1 (5 bases). Trimming stripped 4 bases from V and 9 bases from J, with 19 bases between. CDR3 size: 15 residues. Germline assignment: CDR1 MDHEN and CDR2 SYDVKM. The CDR3 sequence is CASSSTIRGGVEQFL. CDR3 coding DNA: TGTGCCAGCAGTTCCACCATTAGGGGCGGCGTTGAGCAGTTCCTC.

This clonotype came up a few times. The chain links TRBV19 to TRBJ2-3, with D perhaps matching TRBD1 (6 bases). Per germline, CDR1 LNHDA and CDR2 SQIVND (reference sequence). This CDR3 contains 15 residues. V was clipped by 1 base and J by 4 bases, with 12 bases between them. As DNA, the CDR3 is TGTGCCAGTAGTATAGGCCCACAGGGACCAGATACGCAGTATTTT. This encodes CASSIGPQGPDTQYF. Combining the CDR3 with reference TRBV19 and TRBJ2-3 gives the whole variable domain DGGITQSPKYLFRKEGQNVTLSCEQNLNHDAMYWYRQDPGQGLRLIYYSQIVNDFQKGDIAEGYSVSREKKESFPLTVTSAQKNPTAFYLCASSIGPQGPDTQYFGPGTRLTVL.

This clonotype has at least ten counts. The chain carries TRBV7-3 and TRBJ2-7, with 9 bases aligning to TRBD2. Per the germline V gene, CDR1 is SGHTA and CDR2 is FQGTGA. V lost 0 bases, J lost 5 bases, and 2 bases stayed unmatched. The CDR3 length is 14 residues. CDR3 region: CASSLTSGSNEQYF. The CDR3 nucleotides read TGTGCCAGCAGCTTAACTAGCGGGAGCAACGAGCAGTACTTC.

This clonotype was observed many times. The chain uses TRBV2 and TRBJ2-7; weak D call: TRBD1 (5 bases). The V end lost 3 bases, the J end lost 7 bases, and 16 bases lay between the germline ends. There are 14 residues in the CDR3. The germline CDR1 and CDR2 sequences are SNHLY and FYNNEI. Here the CDR3 reads CASSDSRDTHEQYF. The CDR3 DNA reads as TGTGCCAGCAGTGACTCCAGGGATACGCATGAGCAGTACTTC.

The chain combines TRBV7-9 with TRBJ1-2, with 12 bases fitting TRBD1. There are 17 residues in the CDR3. J gave up 2 bases and V 0 bases, and 4 bases lay outside the gene matches. CDR1 and CDR2 (germline): SEHNR, FQNEAQ (reference sequence). The chain's CDR3 is CASSLALGTGGNYGYTF. The DNA of the CDR3 is TGTGCCAGCAGCTTAGCGCTTGGGACAGGGGGCAACTATGGCTACACCTTC.

This clonotype was seen a few times. The rearrangement joins TRBV29-1 to TRBJ2-1, with 10 bases aligning to TRBD2. The germline V gene encodes CDR1 SQVTM and CDR2 ANQGSEA. With 2 bases clipped from V and 9 bases from J, the junction kept 7 bases outside the gene matches. The CDR3 sequence is 14 residues long. CDR3 nucleotide sequence: TGCAGCGTTGAACCGCTAGCGGGAGTAACTGAGCAGTTCTTC. It codes for CSVEPLAGVTEQFF.

This clonotype appeared many times. The chain recombines TRBV2 with TRBJ2-7; 7 bases match TRBD2. V trimming: 5 bases; J trimming: 0 bases; junction bases outside the gene matches: 10. There are 16 residues in the CDR3. CDR1 and CDR2 (germline): SNHLY, FYNNEI. CDR3 bases: TGTGCCAGCAGTAATAACCGGGACTACAGCTCCTACGAGCAGTACTTC. This encodes CASSNNRDYSSYEQYF.

This clonotype has ten or more counts. V usage is TRBV28 and J usage is TRBJ2-7; D assignment may be TRBD1 or TRBD2 (5 bases each). V was cut by 6 bases and J by 1 base, with 16 bases left in between. CDR1 and CDR2 from the germline V gene are MDHEN and SYDVKM. The CDR3 runs to 15 residues. Here the CDR3 reads CASRDVGPGSYEQYF. The CDR3, as DNA: TGTGCCAGCAGGGATGTGGGGCCGGGGTCCTACGAGCAGTACTTC.

This chain joins TRBV7-9 and TRBJ1-5; 11 bases are a match to TRBD1. CDR1 SEHNR and CDR2 FQNEAQ come from the germline V gene (reference sequence). This CDR3 has 18 amino acids. The V and J ends lost 5 bases and 0 bases, in that order; junction bases with no gene match: 9. The DNA for the CDR3 is TGTGCCAGCAGCCGGGGACAGGGGGGCCGGTATAGCAATCAGCCCCAGCATTTT. Encoded protein: CASSRGQGGRYSNQPQHF.

V usage is TRBV14 and J usage is TRBJ2-7; D not resolved. The CDR3 runs 13 residues. Germline V gene sequence: CDR1 SGHDN, CDR2 FVKESK. Trimming left V 1 base short and J 6 bases short, with 10 bases between. The CDR3 DNA follows: TGTGCCAGCAGCCAAGTAGGGTCCGGCGAGCAGTACTTC. Translation gives CASSQVGSGEQYF.

The chain carries TRBV20-1 and TRBJ2-7, with D possibly being TRBD1 or TRBD2 (5 bases each). This CDR3 comprises 14 residues. Germline CDR1 reads DFQATT; CDR2 reads SNEGSKA (reference sequence). V dropped 2 bases and J dropped 7 bases, with 18 bases sitting between them. The CDR3 nucleotides are TGCAGTGCTAGACGGGGCGGCGGTGGGGGAGAGCAGTACTTC. This codes for CSARRGGGGGEQYF.

J is TRBJ2-3 and V is TRBV3-1, with 13 nucleotides matching TRBD2. The CDR3 extends over 15 amino acids. The ends lost 4 bases at V and 10 bases at J; junction bases unmatched: 8. Germline V gene data show CDR1 as LGHDT and CDR2 as YNNKEL (reference sequence). As DNA, the CDR3 is TGTGCCAGCAGCCGGACTAGCGGGAGTCCAGTTTCGCAGTATTTT. It translates to CASSRTSGSPVSQYF.

This clonotype has more than one count but fewer than ten. In nucleotides, the CDR3 is TGTGCCAGCAGCTTCCGTCCGGGGGCGAACACCGGGGAGCTGTTTTTT. Translating it yields CASSFRPGANTGELFF. The V and J genes are TRBV5-6 and TRBJ2-2; D is perhaps TRBD2 (6 bases). CDR1 is SGHDT and CDR2 is YYEEEE in the germline V gene. The CDR3 is made up of 16 amino acids. With 2 bases removed from V and 0 bases from J, the gap between germline ends came to 11 bases.

The chain is built from TRBV12-3 or TRBV12-4 and TRBJ1-6; tentative D call: TRBD1 (6 bases). V was trimmed by 6 bases and J by 7 bases, leaving 16 bases between them. CDR3 length equals 15 residues. CDR3 bases: TGTGCCAGCAGCCGCGAGACAGGAGTGAATTCACCCCTCCACTTT. It specifies CASSRETGVNSPLHF.

This clonotype was counted many times. The chain uses TRBV2 and TRBJ1-6; 8 bases line up with TRBD1. V trimming: 5 bases; J trimming: 7 bases; junction bases outside the gene matches: 7. Germline V gives CDR1 SNHLY, CDR2 FYNNEI. The CDR3 sequence is 15 residues long. The CDR3 loop is CASSPQGAVNSPLHF. The CDR3 nucleotides are TGTGCCAGCAGTCCTCAGGGGGCGGTGAATTCACCCCTCCACTTT.

The J gene is TRBJ2-3, the V gene TRBV2, with 16 bases lining up with TRBD2. This CDR3 has 17 amino acids. Germline trimming cut 6 bases from V and 6 bases from J; bases unmatched to any gene: 9. Germline CDR1 is SNHLY and CDR2 is FYNNEI. The chain's CDR3 is CASRAGLAGGPKDTQYF. The CDR3 nucleotides read TGTGCCAGCAGGGCGGGACTAGCGGGAGGGCCGAAGGATACGCAGTATTTT.

The genes are TRBV20-1 and TRBJ2-3; 9 bases align to TRBD2. CDR3 length: 12 amino acids. V shed 8 bases and J 1 base; nucleotides not matched to a gene: 1. The germline V gene has CDR1 DFQATT and CDR2 SNEGSKA (reference sequence). Here the CDR3 DNA reads TGCAGTTGGACTAGCGGCACAGATACGCAGTATTTT. Encoded protein: CSWTSGTDTQYF.

This clonotype was observed many times. The chain carries TRBV7-8 and TRBJ1-1, with D perhaps matching TRBD1 (5 bases). The germline V and J ends were trimmed by 6 bases and 0 bases, with 14 bases remaining between them. The CDR3 has 15 residues. Germline loops: CDR1 SGHVS, CDR2 FQNEAQ. The CDR3 protein is CASSPRALLNTEAFF. The CDR3 DNA is TGTGCCAGCAGTCCCAGGGCCTTATTGAACACTGAAGCTTTCTTT.

This clonotype has ten or more counts. The V and J genes are TRBV7-9 and TRBJ2-7; D gene unclear. The germline CDR1 and CDR2 sequences are SEHNR and FQNEAQ (reference sequence). V dropped 1 base and J dropped 2 bases, with 6 bases sitting between them. The CDR3 loop spans 13 amino acids. CDR3 DNA sequence: TGTGCCAGCAGCTTAGGAGACGCCTACGAGCAGTACTTC. Amino acids: CASSLGDAYEQYF.

The chain carries TRBV6-1 and TRBJ2-3; 9 nucleotides match TRBD2. The V and J ends lost 5 bases and 1 base, in that order; junction bases with no gene match: 13. CDR1 is MNHNS and CDR2 is SASEGT in the germline V gene. The CDR3 sequence is 18 residues long. This CDR3 is CASSLTSGLIAGTDTQYF. The CDR3 region has the DNA TGTGCCAGCAGTCTCACTAGCGGGCTAATCGCCGGCACAGATACGCAGTATTTT.

Notes on this clonotype: Being one base from a much bigger clone, this may be a read error. V and J are TRBV30 and TRBJ2-7; 7 bases are a match to TRBD1. The CDR3 is 14 amino acids. The junction had 7 bases not matched to a gene; V was cut back by 4 bases and J by 1 base. The V gene's germline CDR1 is GTSNPN and CDR2 SVGIG (reference sequence). The CDR3 here is CAWNVSGGSYEQYF. The CDR3 DNA reads TGTGCCTGGAATGTATCAGGGGGTTCCTACGAGCAGTACTTC.

This clonotype was picked up many times. The rearrangement joins TRBV3-1 to TRBJ1-1, with 10 bases lining up with TRBD1. Trimming took 5 bases from V and 1 from J; bases not matched to a gene: 7. The CDR3 extends over 16 amino acids. Germline V gene sequence: CDR1 LGHDT, CDR2 YNNKEL (reference sequence). CDR3 DNA: TGTGCCAGCAGCGTCCGACAGGGGGCCACGAACACTGAAGCTTTCTTT. It translates to CASSVRQGATNTEAFF.

This clonotype was counted a few times. The chain carries TRBV7-2 and TRBJ1-2; TRBD1 is a possible D gene (6 bases). Trimming pared 2 bases from V and 5 bases from J, leaving 15 bases between. Germline values: CDR1 SGHTA, CDR2 FQGNSA. CDR3 length: 15 amino acids. CDR3 DNA: TGTGCCAGCAGCTTACCGACAGGTGGGGCTTATGGCTACACCTTC. Its protein product is CASSLPTGGAYGYTF.

The chain is built from TRBV3-1 and TRBJ1-3; D is perhaps TRBD1 (5 bases). The CDR3 spans 16 residues. The V and J ends lost 0 bases and 4 bases respectively, with 13 bases between them. Germline assignment: CDR1 LGHDT and CDR2 YNNKEL (reference sequence). CDR3 protein: CASSQDQAREGNTIYF. CDR3 sequence (DNA): TGTGCCAGCAGCCAAGATCAGGCCAGGGAAGGAAACACCATATATTTT.

The chain carries TRBV5-1 and TRBJ1-4, with D perhaps matching TRBD1 (6 bases). Trimming removed 4 bases from V and 6 bases from J, with 13 bases in between. The germline CDR1 and CDR2 sequences are SGHRS and YFSETQ. CDR3 size: 14 residues. The CDR3 DNA is TGCGCCAGCAGCGAGGGGGATTTTGATGAAAAACTGTTTTTT. Translated, it gives CASSEGDFDEKLFF.

This clonotype was counted only a few times. V usage is TRBV11-3 and J usage is TRBJ2-3; D is uncertain. Germline assignment: CDR1 SGHNT and CDR2 YENEEA. Deletions cut 0 bases from V and 5 bases from J, with 9 bases between. The CDR3 sequence is 14 residues long. The CDR3 DNA reads TGTGCCAGCAGCTTAGATCCCGGAGTAGATACGCAGTATTTT. Translation gives CASSLDPGVDTQYF.